This T cell receptor (beta chain) was obtained from a study of CD8 T cells in Susac syndrome. RNA amounts of about 0.5 to 1 ug underwent reverse transcription with random hexamers. Amplification of TCR beta CDR3 across 54 Vbeta and 13 Jbeta was performed with immunoSEQ multiplex PCR. TCRdb processed the immunoSEQ multiplex PCR reads anew with MiXCR; each CDR3 protein has one entry. The sample shows approximately 100,000 distinct CDR3 sequences, nearly 95% of them seen only once. The control participants were healthy donors, and these controls were matched with respect to both age and sex. Trimming removed 1 base at V and 0 bases at J, with 7 bases between. Germline CDR1 and CDR2: SGHAT and FQDESV (reference sequence). This CDR3 is built from 14 residues.

Material for sequencing was CD4+ T cells from PBMCs. This receptor was obtained from a human donor in good health. This chain uses TRBV11-1 with TRBJ2-7; D is perhaps TRBD1 (6 bases). The CDR3: CASSLDRDSYEQYF. The CDR3 DNA reads TGTGCCAGCAGCTTAGACAGGGACTCCTACGAGCAGTACTTC.